This is a list of T cell receptor beta chains from one sample in a study of shared clonotypes between healthy human individuals. Method: immunoSEQ multiplex PCR; TCRdb's copy keeps in-frame clones and lacks some. In the table there are 950,000 to 1,100,000 clones, about 77% of which are singletons. The specimen was memory CD4+ T cells sorted from blood. The receptors shown here come from a man younger than 35 in good health. Both conserved end residues are part of each CDR3. Fields, in order: clone size, V gene, D gene, J gene, CDR3 protein, CDR3 DNA. The D gene is left open where the match is weak. The size entry is marked missing in some rows and otherwise reads once, few, many or a size class.

clone size: -; V gene: TRBV5-1; D gene: TRBD1; J gene: TRBJ1-6; CDR3 protein: CASSAGDRYNSPLHF; CDR3 DNA: TGCGCCAGCAGCGCGGGGGACAGATATAATTCACCCCTCCACTTT
clone size: -; V gene: TRBV6-5; D gene: -; J gene: TRBJ1-2; CDR3 protein: CASSYSADANYGYTF; CDR3 DNA: TGTGCCAGCAGTTACTCAGCCGACGCTAACTATGGCTACACCTTC
clone size: -; V gene: TRBV4-1; D gene: TRBD2; J gene: TRBJ2-1; CDR3 protein: CASSQDPGTSGNEQFF; CDR3 DNA: TGCGCCAGCAGCCAAGACCCCGGGACTAGCGGTAATGAGCAGTTCTTC
clone size: -; V gene: TRBV28; D gene: -; J gene: TRBJ1-5; CDR3 protein: CASSFGRGLNQPQHF; CDR3 DNA: TGTGCCAGCAGTTTTGGTCGGGGGCTCAATCAGCCCCAGCATTTT
clone size: -; V gene: TRBV5-1; D gene: TRBD2; J gene: TRBJ2-2; CDR3 protein: CASSLGPAGGGTGELFF; CDR3 DNA: TGCGCCAGCAGCTTGGGCCCAGCGGGAGGAGGCACCGGGGAGCTGTTTTTT
clone size: -; V gene: TRBV19; D gene: TRBD2; J gene: TRBJ2-7; CDR3 protein: CASRSGGPYEQYF; CDR3 DNA: TGTGCCAGTAGGAGCGGGGGACCATACGAGCAGTACTTC
clone size: once; V gene: TRBV2; D gene: TRBD2; J gene: TRBJ2-7; CDR3 protein: CASSDLAGETYEQYF; CDR3 DNA: TGTGCCAGCAGTGACCTAGCGGGGGAGACCTACGAGCAGTACTTC
clone size: few; V gene: TRBV6-4; D gene: -; J gene: TRBJ1-1; CDR3 protein: CASSRERDTEAFF; CDR3 DNA: TGTGCCAGCAGCAGGGAACGGGACACTGAAGCTTTCTTT
clone size: -; V gene: TRBV5-1; D gene: -; J gene: TRBJ1-5; CDR3 protein: CASSLVAGQPQHF; CDR3 DNA: TGCGCCAGCAGCTTGGTAGCGGGTCAGCCCCAGCATTTT
clone size: once; V gene: TRBV27; D gene: -; J gene: TRBJ1-2; CDR3 protein: CASSFAGLYGYTF; CDR3 DNA: TGTGCCAGCAGTTTCGCAGGGCTCTATGGCTACACCTTC
clone size: -; V gene: TRBV7-9; D gene: -; J gene: TRBJ1-1; CDR3 protein: CASSRVPMSTEAFF; CDR3 DNA: TGTGCCAGCAGCCGTGTTCCCATGAGCACTGAAGCTTTCTTT
clone size: -; V gene: TRBV10-2; D gene: -; J gene: TRBJ1-6; CDR3 protein: CASSESPQGNSPLHF; CDR3 DNA: TGCGCCAGCAGTGAGTCCCCGCAGGGGAATTCACCCCTCCACTTT
clone size: -; V gene: TRBV5-6; D gene: -; J gene: TRBJ1-1; CDR3 protein: CASSQIRMNTEAFF; CDR3 DNA: TGTGCCAGCAGCCAGATCCGAATGAACACTGAAGCTTTCTTT
clone size: -; V gene: TRBV7-2; D gene: -; J gene: TRBJ2-1; CDR3 protein: CASSTTGDYNEQFF; CDR3 DNA: TGTGCCAGCAGCACCACGGGAGACTACAATGAGCAGTTCTTC
clone size: -; V gene: TRBV27; D gene: TRBD1; J gene: TRBJ2-7; CDR3 protein: CASSLITPTGSPYEQYF; CDR3 DNA: TGTGCCAGCAGTTTGATTACCCCGACAGGGTCCCCCTACGAGCAGTACTTC
clone size: -; V gene: TRBV6-5; D gene: TRBD1; J gene: TRBJ1-2; CDR3 protein: CASSSLTGGSYGYTF; CDR3 DNA: TGTGCCAGCAGTTCCTTGACAGGGGGATCCTATGGCTACACCTTC
clone size: -; V gene: TRBV5-4; D gene: TRBD2; J gene: TRBJ2-5; CDR3 protein: CASSSTAGLVETQYF; CDR3 DNA: TGTGCCAGCAGCTCGACAGCGGGGTTGGTGGAGACCCAGTACTTC
clone size: -; V gene: TRBV6-1; D gene: TRBD1; J gene: TRBJ2-5; CDR3 protein: CASSAGTAKETQYF; CDR3 DNA: TGTGCCAGCAGTGCCGGGACAGCGAAAGAGACCCAGTACTTC
clone size: -; V gene: TRBV27; D gene: -; J gene: TRBJ2-7; CDR3 protein: CASSVRQTVVYEQYF; CDR3 DNA: TGTGCCAGCAGTGTCCGACAGACGGTGGTTTACGAGCAGTACTTC
clone size: -; V gene: TRBV9; D gene: TRBD1; J gene: TRBJ1-6; CDR3 protein: CASSAQGQGNSPLHF; CDR3 DNA: TGTGCCAGCAGCGCCCAGGGACAGGGCAATTCACCCCTCCACTTT
clone size: once; V gene: TRBV19; D gene: -; J gene: TRBJ2-2; CDR3 protein: CASSIGVGHGELFF; CDR3 DNA: TGTGCCAGTAGTATAGGGGTAGGGCACGGGGAGCTGTTTTTT
clone size: -; V gene: TRBV10-1; D gene: TRBD2; J gene: TRBJ2-3; CDR3 protein: CASSEGTTQGTQYF; CDR3 DNA: TGCGCCAGCAGTGAGGGGACTACCCAGGGAACGCAGTATTTT
clone size: -; V gene: TRBV19; D gene: -; J gene: TRBJ1-1; CDR3 protein: CASTSGRRTEAFF; CDR3 DNA: TGTGCCAGTACCTCAGGGCGCCGCACTGAAGCTTTCTTT
clone size: -; V gene: TRBV30; D gene: -; J gene: TRBJ2-1; CDR3 protein: CAWRGGGYNEQFF; CDR3 DNA: TGTGCCTGGAGGGGGGGCGGATACAATGAGCAGTTCTTC
clone size: -; V gene: TRBV6-1; D gene: -; J gene: TRBJ2-7; CDR3 protein: CASSEKRELSEQYF; CDR3 DNA: TGTGCCAGCAGTGAAAAAAGGGAGTTGTCCGAGCAGTACTTC
clone size: -; V gene: TRBV7-8; D gene: TRBD2; J gene: TRBJ2-1; CDR3 protein: CASSSLSGSFYEQFF; CDR3 DNA: TGTGCCAGCAGCTCGCTTAGCGGGAGTTTCTATGAGCAGTTCTTC
clone size: few; V gene: TRBV6-1; D gene: -; J gene: TRBJ2-3; CDR3 protein: CASSVTGTFSTDTQYF; CDR3 DNA: TGTGCCAGCAGTGTTACAGGGACCTTCAGCACAGATACGCAGTATTTT
clone size: -; V gene: TRBV28; D gene: -; J gene: TRBJ2-7; CDR3 protein: CASSLQQTNYEQYF; CDR3 DNA: TGTGCCAGCAGTTTGCAACAGACGAACTACGAGCAGTACTTC
clone size: -; V gene: TRBV29-1; D gene: TRBD1; J gene: TRBJ2-7; CDR3 protein: CSVGGDRGRTYEQYF; CDR3 DNA: TGCAGCGTTGGGGGTGACAGGGGGCGGACCTACGAGCAGTACTTC
clone size: -; V gene: TRBV2; D gene: -; J gene: TRBJ2-5; CDR3 protein: CASRRDWQETQYF; CDR3 DNA: TGTGCCAGCAGACGGGATTGGCAAGAGACCCAGTACTTC
clone size: -; V gene: TRBV5-5; D gene: TRBD1; J gene: TRBJ2-3; CDR3 protein: CASSLGDRGTTDTQYF; CDR3 DNA: TGTGCCAGCAGCTTGGGGGACAGGGGGACCACAGATACGCAGTATTTT
clone size: -; V gene: TRBV7-2; D gene: -; J gene: TRBJ2-3; CDR3 protein: CASSLRGRISTDTQYF; CDR3 DNA: TGTGCCAGCAGCTTACGGGGCAGGATTTCCACAGATACGCAGTATTTT
clone size: -; V gene: TRBV23-1; D gene: -; J gene: TRBJ1-2; CDR3 protein: CASSSGALNYGYTF; CDR3 DNA: TGCGCCAGCAGTTCAGGGGCACTTAACTATGGCTACACCTTC
clone size: -; V gene: TRBV19; D gene: -; J gene: TRBJ1-1; CDR3 protein: CASSTQGHRTEAFF; CDR3 DNA: TGTGCCAGTAGTACACAGGGCCACCGGACTGAAGCTTTCTTT
clone size: -; V gene: TRBV11-3; D gene: TRBD1; J gene: TRBJ2-7; CDR3 protein: CASSRGTGVEQYF; CDR3 DNA: TGTGCCAGCAGCCGGGGGACAGGGGTTGAGCAGTACTTC